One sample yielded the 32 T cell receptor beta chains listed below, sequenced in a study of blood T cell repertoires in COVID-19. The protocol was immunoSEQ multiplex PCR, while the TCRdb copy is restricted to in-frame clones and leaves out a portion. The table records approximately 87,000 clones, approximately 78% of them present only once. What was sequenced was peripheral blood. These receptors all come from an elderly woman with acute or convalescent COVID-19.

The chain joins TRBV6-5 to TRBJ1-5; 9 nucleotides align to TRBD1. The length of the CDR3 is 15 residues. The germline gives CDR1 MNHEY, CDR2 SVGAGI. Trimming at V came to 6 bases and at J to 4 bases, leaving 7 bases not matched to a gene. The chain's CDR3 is CASSKSTGGNQPQHF. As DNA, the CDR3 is TGTGCCAGCAGCAAATCGACAGGGGGGAATCAGCCCCAGCATTTT.

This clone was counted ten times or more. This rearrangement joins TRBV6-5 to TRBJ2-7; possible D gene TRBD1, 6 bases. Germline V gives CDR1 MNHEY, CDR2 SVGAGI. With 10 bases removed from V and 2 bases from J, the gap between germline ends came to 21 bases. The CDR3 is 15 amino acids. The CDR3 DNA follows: TGTGCCACCTCGATGGGGGACAAAAATGCCTACGAGCAGTACTTC. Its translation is CATSMGDKNAYEQYF.

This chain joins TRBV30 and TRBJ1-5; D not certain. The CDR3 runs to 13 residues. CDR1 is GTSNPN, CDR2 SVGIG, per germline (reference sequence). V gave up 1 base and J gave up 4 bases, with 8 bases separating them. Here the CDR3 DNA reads TGTGCCTGGAGTGAGAACAGTAATCAGCCCCAGCATTTT. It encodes CAWSENSNQPQHF.

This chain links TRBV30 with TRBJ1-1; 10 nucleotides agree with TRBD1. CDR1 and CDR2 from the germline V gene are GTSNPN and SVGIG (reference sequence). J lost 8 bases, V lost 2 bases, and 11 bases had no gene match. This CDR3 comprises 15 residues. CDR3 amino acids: CAWSHPGQGRPEAFF. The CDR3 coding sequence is TGTGCCTGGAGTCATCCGGGACAGGGGAGGCCCGAAGCTTTCTTT.

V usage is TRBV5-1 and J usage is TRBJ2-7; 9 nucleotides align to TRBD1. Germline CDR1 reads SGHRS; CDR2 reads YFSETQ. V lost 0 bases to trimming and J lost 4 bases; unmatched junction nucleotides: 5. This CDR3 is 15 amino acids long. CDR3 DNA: TGCGCCAGCAGCTTGGGTGGGACAGGGAAATACGAGCAGTACTTC. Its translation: CASSLGGTGKYEQYF.

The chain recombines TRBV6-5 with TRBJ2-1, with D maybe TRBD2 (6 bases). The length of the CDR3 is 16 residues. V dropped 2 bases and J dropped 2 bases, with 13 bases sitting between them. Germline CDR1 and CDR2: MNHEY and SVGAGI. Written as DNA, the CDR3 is TGTGCCAGCAGTTACCTCCGGAGGGAAACCTACAATGAGCAGTTCTTC. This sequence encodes CASSYLRRETYNEQFF.

CDR3 DNA: TGTGCCAGCAGTTGGTTGGGGGGGGCCTACAATGAGCAGTTCTTC. This sequence encodes CASSWLGGAYNEQFF. The chain uses TRBV27 and TRBJ2-1, with 7 bases identical to TRBD2. Germline CDR1 reads MNHEY; CDR2 reads SMNVEV (reference sequence). The CDR3 extends over 15 amino acids. V was clipped by 4 bases and J by 2 bases; unmatched bases: 5.

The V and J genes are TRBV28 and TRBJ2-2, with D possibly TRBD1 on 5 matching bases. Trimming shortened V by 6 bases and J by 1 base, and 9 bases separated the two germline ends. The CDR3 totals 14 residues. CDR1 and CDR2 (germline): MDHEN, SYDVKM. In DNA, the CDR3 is TGTGCCAGCAGGGGGCCGGGGAACACCGGGGAGCTGTTTTTT. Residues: CASRGPGNTGELFF.

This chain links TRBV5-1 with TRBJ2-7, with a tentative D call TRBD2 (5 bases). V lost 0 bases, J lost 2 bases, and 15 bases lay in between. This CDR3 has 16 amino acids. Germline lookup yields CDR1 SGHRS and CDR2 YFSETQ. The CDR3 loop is CASSLDGGGTPYEQYF. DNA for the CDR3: TGCGCCAGCAGCTTGGACGGCGGAGGAACCCCCTACGAGCAGTACTTC.

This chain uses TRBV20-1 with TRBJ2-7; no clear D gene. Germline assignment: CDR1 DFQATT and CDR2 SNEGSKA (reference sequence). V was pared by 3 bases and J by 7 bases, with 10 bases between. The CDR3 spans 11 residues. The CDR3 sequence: CSARPSGEQYF. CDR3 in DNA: TGCAGTGCTAGGCCCTCCGGGGAGCAGTACTTC.

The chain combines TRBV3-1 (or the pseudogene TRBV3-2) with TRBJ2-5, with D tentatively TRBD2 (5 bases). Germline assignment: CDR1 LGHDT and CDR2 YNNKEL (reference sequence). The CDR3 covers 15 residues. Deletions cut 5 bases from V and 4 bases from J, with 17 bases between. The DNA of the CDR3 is TGTGCCAGCAGCGCGGGCCCAGAAGTTTTAGAGACCCAGTACTTC. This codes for CASSAGPEVLETQYF.

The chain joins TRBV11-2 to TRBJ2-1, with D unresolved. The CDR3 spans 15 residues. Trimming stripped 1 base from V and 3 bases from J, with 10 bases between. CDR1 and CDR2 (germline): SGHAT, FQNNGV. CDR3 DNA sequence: TGTGCCAGCAGCTTAGCGCGGTCGGGCTACAATGAGCAGTTCTTC. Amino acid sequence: CASSLARSGYNEQFF.

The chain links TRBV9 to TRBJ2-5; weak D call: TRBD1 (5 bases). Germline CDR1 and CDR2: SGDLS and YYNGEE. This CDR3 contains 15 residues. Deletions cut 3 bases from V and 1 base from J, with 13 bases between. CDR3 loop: CASSAGLQVQETQYF. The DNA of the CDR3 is TGTGCCAGCAGCGCCGGGTTACAGGTCCAAGAGACCCAGTACTTC.

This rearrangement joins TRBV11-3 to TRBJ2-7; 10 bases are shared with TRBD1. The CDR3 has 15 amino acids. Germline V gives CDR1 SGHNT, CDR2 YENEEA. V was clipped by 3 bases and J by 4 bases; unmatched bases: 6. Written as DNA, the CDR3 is TGTGCCAGCAGCTTGTTGACAGGGGGCAAGTACGAGCAGTACTTC. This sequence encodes CASSLLTGGKYEQYF. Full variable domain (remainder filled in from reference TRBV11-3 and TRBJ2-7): EAGVVQSPRYKIIEKKQPVAFWCNPISGHNTLYWYLQNLGQGPELLIRYENEEAVDDSQLPKDRFSAERLKGVDSTLKIQPAELGDSAVYLCASSLLTGGKYEQYFGPGTRLTVT.

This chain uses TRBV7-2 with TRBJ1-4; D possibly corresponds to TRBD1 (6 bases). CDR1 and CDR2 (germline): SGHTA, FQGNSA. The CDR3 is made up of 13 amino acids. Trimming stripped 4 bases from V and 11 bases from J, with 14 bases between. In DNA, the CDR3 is TGTGCCAGCAGCTCCTTTACAGGGTTGAAACTGTTTTTT. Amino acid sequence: CASSSFTGLKLFF. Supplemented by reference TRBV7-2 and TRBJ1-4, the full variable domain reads GAGVSQSPSNKVTEKGKDVELRCDPISGHTALYWYRQSLGQGLEFLIYFQGNSAPDKSGLPSDRFSAERTGGSVSTLTIQRTQQEDSAVYLCASSSFTGLKLFFGSGTQLSVL.

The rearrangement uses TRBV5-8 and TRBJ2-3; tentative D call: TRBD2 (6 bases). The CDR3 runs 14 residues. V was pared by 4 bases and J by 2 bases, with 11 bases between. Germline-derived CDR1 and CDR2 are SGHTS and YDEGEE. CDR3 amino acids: CASSTMGLTDTQYF. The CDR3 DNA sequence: TGTGCCAGCAGCACCATGGGACTCACAGATACGCAGTATTTT.

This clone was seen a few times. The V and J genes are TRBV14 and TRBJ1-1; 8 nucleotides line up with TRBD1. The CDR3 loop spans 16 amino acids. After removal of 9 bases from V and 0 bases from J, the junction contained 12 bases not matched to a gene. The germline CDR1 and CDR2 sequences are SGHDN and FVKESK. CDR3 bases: TGTGCCAGTAGAGACAGGGGACTGTCCCTGAACACTGAAGCTTTCTTT. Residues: CASRDRGLSLNTEAFF.

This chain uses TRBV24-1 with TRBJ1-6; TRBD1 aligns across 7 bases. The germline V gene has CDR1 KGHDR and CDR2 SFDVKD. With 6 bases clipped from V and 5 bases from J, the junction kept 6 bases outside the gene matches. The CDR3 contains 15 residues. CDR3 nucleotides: TGTGCCACCAGTAGACAGGGTAGAAATAATTCACCCCTCCACTTT. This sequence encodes CATSRQGRNNSPLHF.

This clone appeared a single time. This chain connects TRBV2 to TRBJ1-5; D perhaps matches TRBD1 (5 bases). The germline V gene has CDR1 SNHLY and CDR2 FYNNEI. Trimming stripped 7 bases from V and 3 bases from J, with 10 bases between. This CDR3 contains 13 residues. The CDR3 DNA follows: TGTGCCAGCATAAGGACATCCAATCAGCCCCAGCATTTT. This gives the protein CASIRTSNQPQHF. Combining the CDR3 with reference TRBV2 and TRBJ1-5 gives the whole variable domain EPEVTQTPSHQVTQMGQEVILRCVPISNHLYFYWYRQILGQKVEFLVSFYNNEISEKSEIFDDQFSVERPDGSNFTLKIRSTKLEDSAMYFCASIRTSNQPQHFGDGTRLSIL.

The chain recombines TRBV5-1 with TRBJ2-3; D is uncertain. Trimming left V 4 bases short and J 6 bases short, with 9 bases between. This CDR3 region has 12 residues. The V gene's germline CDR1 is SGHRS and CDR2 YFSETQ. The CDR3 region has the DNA TGCGCCAGCAGCCTACTATGGGATACGCAGTATTTT. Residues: CASSLLWDTQYF.

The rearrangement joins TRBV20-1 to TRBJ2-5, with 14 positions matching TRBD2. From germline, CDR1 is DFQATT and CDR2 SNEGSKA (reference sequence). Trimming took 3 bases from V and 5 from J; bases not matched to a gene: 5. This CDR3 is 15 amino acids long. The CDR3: CSASGTSGGTETQYF. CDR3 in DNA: TGCAGTGCTAGTGGGACTAGCGGGGGCACGGAGACCCAGTACTTC.

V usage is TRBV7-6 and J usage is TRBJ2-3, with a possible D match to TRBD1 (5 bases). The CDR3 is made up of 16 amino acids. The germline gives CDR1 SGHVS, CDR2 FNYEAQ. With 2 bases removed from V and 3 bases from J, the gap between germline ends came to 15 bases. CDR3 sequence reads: CASSLSGASRTDTQYF. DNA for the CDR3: TGTGCCAGCAGCTTAAGTGGGGCAAGTAGGACAGATACGCAGTATTTT.

The CDR3 loop is CASSQGQGKVETQYF. In DNA, the CDR3 is TGTGCCAGCAGCCAGGGACAGGGGAAAGTGGAGACCCAGTACTTC. The chain recombines TRBV3-1 (or the pseudogene TRBV3-2) with TRBJ2-5, with TRBD1 matching 10 bases. This CDR3 spans 15 amino acids. J was trimmed by 5 bases and V by 3 bases; bases with no gene match: 6. From germline, CDR1 is LGHDT and CDR2 YNNKEL (reference sequence).

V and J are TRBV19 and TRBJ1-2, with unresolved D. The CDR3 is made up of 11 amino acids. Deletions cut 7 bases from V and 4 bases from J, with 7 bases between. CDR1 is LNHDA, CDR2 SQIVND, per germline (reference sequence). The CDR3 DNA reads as TGTGCCAGTAAAAACATCTATGGCTACACCTTC. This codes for CASKNIYGYTF.

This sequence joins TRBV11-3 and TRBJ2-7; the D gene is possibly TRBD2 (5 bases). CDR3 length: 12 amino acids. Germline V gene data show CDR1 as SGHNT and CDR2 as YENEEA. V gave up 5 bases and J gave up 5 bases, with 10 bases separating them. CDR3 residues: CASSPRTDEQYF. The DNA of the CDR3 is TGTGCCAGCAGCCCAAGGACTGACGAGCAGTACTTC.

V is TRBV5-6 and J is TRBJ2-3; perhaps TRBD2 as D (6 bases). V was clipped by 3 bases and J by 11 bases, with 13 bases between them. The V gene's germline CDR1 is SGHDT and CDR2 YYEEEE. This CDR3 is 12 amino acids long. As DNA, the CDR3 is TGTGCCAGCAGCTACCTTGGGGGAGGGCAGTATTTT. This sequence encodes CASSYLGGGQYF.

The CDR3 loop reads CASSPWTGTTMLFF. The CDR3 region has the DNA TGTGCCAGCAGCCCGTGGACAGGTACCACGATGCTGTTTTTT. The chain employs TRBV7-2 and TRBJ1-4; TRBD1 matches at 7 bases. The CDR3 loop spans 14 amino acids. Germline V gene sequence: CDR1 SGHTA, CDR2 FQGNSA. With V trimmed by 5 bases and J by 14 bases, 14 bases remained unmatched.

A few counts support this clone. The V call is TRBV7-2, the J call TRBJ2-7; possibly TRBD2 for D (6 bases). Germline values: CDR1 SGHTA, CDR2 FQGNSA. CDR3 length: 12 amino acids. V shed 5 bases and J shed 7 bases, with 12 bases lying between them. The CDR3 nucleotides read TGTGCCAGCAGCCGCGGGGTAGGAGAGCAGTACTTC. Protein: CASSRGVGEQYF.

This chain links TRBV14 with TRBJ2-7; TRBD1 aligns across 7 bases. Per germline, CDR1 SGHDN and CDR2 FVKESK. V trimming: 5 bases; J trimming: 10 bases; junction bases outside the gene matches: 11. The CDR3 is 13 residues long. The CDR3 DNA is TGTGCCAGCAGCTCCTCTGACAGGGCGTACCAGTACTTC. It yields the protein CASSSSDRAYQYF.

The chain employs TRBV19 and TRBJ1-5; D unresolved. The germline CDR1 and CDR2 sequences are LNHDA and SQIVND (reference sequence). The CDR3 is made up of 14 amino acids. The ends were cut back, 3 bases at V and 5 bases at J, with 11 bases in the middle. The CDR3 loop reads CASSIGGPHQPQHF. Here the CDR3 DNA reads TGTGCCAGTAGTATTGGAGGACCCCATCAGCCCCAGCATTTT.

DNA of the CDR3: TGTGCCAGCAAAAAACAGGGCCATAATTCACCCCTCCACTTT. It translates to CASKKQGHNSPLHF. The chain has TRBV6-5 and TRBJ1-6; possible D gene TRBD1, 6 bases. V gave up 7 bases and J gave up 5 bases, with 12 bases separating them. Germline V lookup: CDR1 MNHEY, CDR2 SVGAGI. CDR3 length equals 14 residues.

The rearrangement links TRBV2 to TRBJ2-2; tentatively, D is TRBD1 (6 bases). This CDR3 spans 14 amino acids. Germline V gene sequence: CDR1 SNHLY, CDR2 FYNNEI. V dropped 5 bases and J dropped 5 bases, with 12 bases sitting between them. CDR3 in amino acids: CASSSGQKTGELFF. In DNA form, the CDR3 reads TGTGCCAGCAGTAGTGGACAGAAGACCGGGGAGCTGTTTTTT.